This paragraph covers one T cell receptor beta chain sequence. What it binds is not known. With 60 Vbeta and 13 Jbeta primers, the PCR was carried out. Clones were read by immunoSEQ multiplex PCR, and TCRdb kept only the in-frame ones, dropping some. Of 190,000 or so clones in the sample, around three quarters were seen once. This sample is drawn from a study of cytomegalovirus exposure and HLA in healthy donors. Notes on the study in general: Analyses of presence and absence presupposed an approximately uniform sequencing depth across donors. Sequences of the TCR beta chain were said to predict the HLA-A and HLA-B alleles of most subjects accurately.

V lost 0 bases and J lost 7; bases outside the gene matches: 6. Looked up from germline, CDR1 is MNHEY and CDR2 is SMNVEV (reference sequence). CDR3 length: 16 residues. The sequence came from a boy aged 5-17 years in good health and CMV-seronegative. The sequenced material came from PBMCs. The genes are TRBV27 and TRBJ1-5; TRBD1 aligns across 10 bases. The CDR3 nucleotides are TGTGCCAGCAGTTTATCTGGGACAGGGGTAGGCCAGCCCCAGCATTTT. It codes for CASSLSGTGVGQPQHF.